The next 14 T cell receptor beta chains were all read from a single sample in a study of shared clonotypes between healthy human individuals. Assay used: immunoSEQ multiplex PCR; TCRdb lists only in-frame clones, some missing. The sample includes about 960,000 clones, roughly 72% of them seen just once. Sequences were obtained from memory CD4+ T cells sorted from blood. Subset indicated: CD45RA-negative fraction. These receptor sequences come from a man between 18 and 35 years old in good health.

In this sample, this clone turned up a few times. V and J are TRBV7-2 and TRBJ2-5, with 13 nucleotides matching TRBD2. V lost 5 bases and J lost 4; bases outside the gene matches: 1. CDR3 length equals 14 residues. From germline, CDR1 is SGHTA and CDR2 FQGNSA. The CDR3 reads CASSRTSGRETQYF. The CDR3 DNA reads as TGTGCCAGCAGCCGGACTAGCGGGAGAGAGACCCAGTACTTC.

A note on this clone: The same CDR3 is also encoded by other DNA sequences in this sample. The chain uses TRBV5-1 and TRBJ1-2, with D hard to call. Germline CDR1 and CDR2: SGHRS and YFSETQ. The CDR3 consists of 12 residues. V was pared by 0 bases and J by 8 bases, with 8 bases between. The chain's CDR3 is CASSLGGDGYTF. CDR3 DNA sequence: TGCGCCAGCAGCTTGGGGGGAGACGGCTACACCTTC.

Here the CDR3 reads CASSLNRDVSGNTIYF. DNA for the CDR3: TGTGCCAGCAGCTTAAACAGGGACGTTTCTGGAAACACCATATATTTT. The V and J genes are TRBV7-9 and TRBJ1-3, with D maybe TRBD1 (6 bases). With 2 bases removed from V and 1 base from J, the gap between germline ends came to 12 bases. CDR1 is SEHNR, CDR2 FQNEAQ, per germline (reference sequence). The CDR3 runs to 16 residues.

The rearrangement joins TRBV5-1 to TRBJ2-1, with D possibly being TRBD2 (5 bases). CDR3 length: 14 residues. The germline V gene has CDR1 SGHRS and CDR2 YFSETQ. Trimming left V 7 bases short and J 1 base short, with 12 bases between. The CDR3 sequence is CASREAESYNEQFF. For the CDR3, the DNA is TGCGCCAGCCGGGAAGCGGAATCCTACAATGAGCAGTTCTTC. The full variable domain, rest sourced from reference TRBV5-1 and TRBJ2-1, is KAGVTQTPRYLIKTRGQQVTLSCSPISGHRSVSWYQQTPGQGLQFLFEYFSETQRNKGNFPGRFSGRQFSNSRSEMNVSTLELGDSALYLCASREAESYNEQFFGPGTRLTVL.

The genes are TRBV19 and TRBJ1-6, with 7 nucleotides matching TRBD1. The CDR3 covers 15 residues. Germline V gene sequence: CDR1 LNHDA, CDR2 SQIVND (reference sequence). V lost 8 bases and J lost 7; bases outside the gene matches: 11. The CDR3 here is CASLMVAGGNSPLHF. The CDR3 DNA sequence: TGTGCCAGTCTGATGGTGGCAGGGGGGAATTCACCCCTCCACTTT. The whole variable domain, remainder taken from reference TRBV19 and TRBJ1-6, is DGGITQSPKYLFRKEGQNVTLSCEQNLNHDAMYWYRQDPGQGLRLIYYSQIVNDFQKGDIAEGYSVSREKKESFPLTVTSAQKNPTAFYLCASLMVAGGNSPLHFGNGTRLTVT.

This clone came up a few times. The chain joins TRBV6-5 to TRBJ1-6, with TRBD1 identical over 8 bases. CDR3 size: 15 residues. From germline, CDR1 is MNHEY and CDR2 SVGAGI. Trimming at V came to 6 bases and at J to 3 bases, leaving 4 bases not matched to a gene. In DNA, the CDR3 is TGTGCCAGCAGGGACGGGACAGGCTATAATTCACCCCTCCACTTT. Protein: CASRDGTGYNSPLHF.

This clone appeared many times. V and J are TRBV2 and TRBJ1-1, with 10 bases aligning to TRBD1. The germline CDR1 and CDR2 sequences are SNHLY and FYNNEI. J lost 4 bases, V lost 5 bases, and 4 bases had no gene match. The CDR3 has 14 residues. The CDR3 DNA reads TGTGCCAGCAGTATGGACAGGGGGATCACTGAAGCTTTCTTT. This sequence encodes CASSMDRGITEAFF.

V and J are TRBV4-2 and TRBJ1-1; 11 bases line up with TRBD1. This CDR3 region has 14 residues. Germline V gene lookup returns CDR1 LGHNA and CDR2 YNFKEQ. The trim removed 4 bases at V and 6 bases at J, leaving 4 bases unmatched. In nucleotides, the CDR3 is TGTGCCAGCAGCCCGGACAGGGGGCGGGCTGAAGCTTTCTTT. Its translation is CASSPDRGRAEAFF.

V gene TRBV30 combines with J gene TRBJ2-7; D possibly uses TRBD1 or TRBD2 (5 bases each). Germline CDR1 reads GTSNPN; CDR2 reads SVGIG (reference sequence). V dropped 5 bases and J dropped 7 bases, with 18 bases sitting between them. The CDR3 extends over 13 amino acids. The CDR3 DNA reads TGTGCCTGGCGTCGACTCTCAGAGGGGGAGCAGTACTTC. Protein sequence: CAWRRLSEGEQYF.

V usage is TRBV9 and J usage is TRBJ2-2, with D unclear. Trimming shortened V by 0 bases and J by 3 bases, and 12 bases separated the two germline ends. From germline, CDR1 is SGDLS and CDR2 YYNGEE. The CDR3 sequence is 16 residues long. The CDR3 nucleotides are TGTGCCAGCAGCGTAGGGTCGGCTCCTTACACCGGGGAGCTGTTTTTT. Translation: CASSVGSAPYTGELFF.

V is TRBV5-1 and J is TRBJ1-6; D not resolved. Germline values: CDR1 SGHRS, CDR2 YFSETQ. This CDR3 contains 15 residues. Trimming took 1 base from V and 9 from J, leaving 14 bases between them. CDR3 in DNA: TGCGCCAGCAGCTTGTCTCGGGAGCAAGGTTCACCCCTCCACTTT. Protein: CASSLSREQGSPLHF.

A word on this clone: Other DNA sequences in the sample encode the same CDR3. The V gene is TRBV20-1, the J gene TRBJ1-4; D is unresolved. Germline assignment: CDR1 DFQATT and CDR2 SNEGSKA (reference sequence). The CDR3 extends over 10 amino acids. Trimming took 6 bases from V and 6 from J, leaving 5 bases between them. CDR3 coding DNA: TGCAGTGCCCAGGATGAAAAACTGTTTTTT. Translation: CSAQDEKLFF.

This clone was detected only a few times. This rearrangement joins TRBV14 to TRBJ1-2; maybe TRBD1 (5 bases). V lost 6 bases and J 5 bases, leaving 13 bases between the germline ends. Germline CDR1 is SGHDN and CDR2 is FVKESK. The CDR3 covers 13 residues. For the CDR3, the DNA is TGTGCCAGCAGATCGGGGCCGGATTATGGCTACACCTTC. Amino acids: CASRSGPDYGYTF.

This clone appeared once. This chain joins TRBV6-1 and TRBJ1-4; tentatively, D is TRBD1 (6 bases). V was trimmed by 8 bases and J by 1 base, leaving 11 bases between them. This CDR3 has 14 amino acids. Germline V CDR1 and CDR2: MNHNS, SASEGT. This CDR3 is CASVGGLTNEKLFF. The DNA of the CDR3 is TGTGCCAGCGTGGGGGGCCTAACTAATGAAAAACTGTTTTTT.